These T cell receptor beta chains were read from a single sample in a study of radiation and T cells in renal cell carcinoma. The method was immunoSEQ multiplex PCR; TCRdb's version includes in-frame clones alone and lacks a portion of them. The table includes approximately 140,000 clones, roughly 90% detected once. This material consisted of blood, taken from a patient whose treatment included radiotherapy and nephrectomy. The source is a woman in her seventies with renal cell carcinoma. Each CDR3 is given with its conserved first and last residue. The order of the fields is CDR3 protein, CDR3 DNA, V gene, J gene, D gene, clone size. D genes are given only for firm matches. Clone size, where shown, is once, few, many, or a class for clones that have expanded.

CDR3 protein: CASSLSPGLAGGENEQFF
CDR3 DNA: TGTGCCAGCAGCCTGTCGCCGGGACTAGCGGGGGGGGAGAATGAGCAGTTCTTC
V gene: TRBV14
J gene: TRBJ2-1
D gene: TRBD2
clone size: -

CDR3 protein: CASMGQGLYGYTF
CDR3 DNA: TGTGCCAGCATGGGACAGGGACTCTATGGCTACACCTTC
V gene: TRBV6-1
J gene: TRBJ1-2
D gene: TRBD1
clone size: -

CDR3 protein: CASSLVRLNTEAFF
CDR3 DNA: TGTGCCAGCAGCTTAGTTCGGCTGAACACTGAAGCTTTCTTT
V gene: TRBV7-8
J gene: TRBJ1-1
D gene: -
clone size: -

CDR3 protein: CASSYDSLNSGGRGTDTQYF
CDR3 DNA: TGTGCCAGCAGTTACGACTCTCTCAATAGCGGGGGACGGGGCACAGATACGCAGTATTTT
V gene: TRBV28
J gene: TRBJ2-3
D gene: TRBD2
clone size: -

CDR3 protein: CASSLSSLEQYF
CDR3 DNA: TGTGCCAGCAGCTTATCCAGTCTAGAGCAGTACTTC
V gene: TRBV7-2
J gene: TRBJ2-7
D gene: -
clone size: -

CDR3 protein: CAWTDRDYEQYF
CDR3 DNA: TGTGCCTGGACCGACCGTGATTACGAGCAGTACTTC
V gene: TRBV30
J gene: TRBJ2-7
D gene: -
clone size: -

CDR3 protein: CSVEDKPAQTDTQYF
CDR3 DNA: TGCAGCGTTGAAGATAAGCCGGCGCAAACAGATACGCAGTATTTT
V gene: TRBV29-1
J gene: TRBJ2-3
D gene: -
clone size: once

CDR3 protein: CASSYSYEQYF
CDR3 DNA: TGTGCCAGCAGTTATTCCTACGAGCAGTACTTC
V gene: TRBV2
J gene: TRBJ2-7
D gene: -
clone size: -

CDR3 protein: CASSQQTSGGHNEQFF
CDR3 DNA: TGCGCCAGCAGCCAACAGACTAGCGGGGGCCACAATGAGCAGTTCTTC
V gene: TRBV5-1
J gene: TRBJ2-1
D gene: TRBD2
clone size: few

CDR3 protein: CASSQATGTAVSNQPQHF
CDR3 DNA: TGTGCCAGCAGCCAAGCCACCGGGACCGCCGTTAGCAATCAGCCCCAGCATTTT
V gene: TRBV7-2
J gene: TRBJ1-5
D gene: -
clone size: -

CDR3 protein: CASTQGGSTEAFF
CDR3 DNA: TGTGCCAGCACCCAAGGGGGGAGCACTGAAGCTTTCTTT
V gene: TRBV6-6
J gene: TRBJ1-1
D gene: -
clone size: -

CDR3 protein: CASSPLRGGNTGELFF
CDR3 DNA: TGTGCCAGTAGTCCCCTGCGGGGGGGCAACACCGGGGAGCTGTTTTTT
V gene: TRBV19
J gene: TRBJ2-2
D gene: TRBD2
clone size: -

CDR3 protein: CASSFSSETQYF
CDR3 DNA: TGTGCCAGCAGCTTCTCTTCTGAGACCCAGTACTTC
V gene: TRBV5-6
J gene: TRBJ2-5
D gene: -
clone size: -

CDR3 protein: CAISSETGGGNSPLHF
CDR3 DNA: TGTGCCATCAGTAGTGAGACGGGGGGTGGAAATTCACCCCTCCACTTT
V gene: TRBV10-3
J gene: TRBJ1-6
D gene: -
clone size: -

CDR3 protein: CASSEGKGGIISGANVLTF
CDR3 DNA: TGTGCCAGCAGTGAAGGGAAAGGGGGCATTATTTCTGGGGCCAACGTCCTGACTTTC
V gene: TRBV6-1
J gene: TRBJ2-6
D gene: TRBD1
clone size: -

CDR3 protein: CASSRTGTANTGELFF
CDR3 DNA: TGTGCCAGCAGTCGAACCGGGACAGCGAACACCGGGGAGCTGTTTTTT
V gene: TRBV25-1
J gene: TRBJ2-2
D gene: TRBD1
clone size: once

CDR3 protein: CASSWRGAGNTEAFF
CDR3 DNA: TGTGCCAGCAGCTGGCGGGGAGCGGGGAACACTGAAGCTTTCTTT
V gene: TRBV5-6
J gene: TRBJ1-1
D gene: -
clone size: -

CDR3 protein: CASSAPRDREVSGELFF
CDR3 DNA: TGTGCCAGCAGCGCCCCCCGGGACAGGGAGGTTTCAGGGGAGCTGTTTTTT
V gene: TRBV9
J gene: TRBJ2-2
D gene: TRBD1
clone size: -

CDR3 protein: CASSLPTESYNEQFF
CDR3 DNA: TGTGCCAGCAGTCTACCGACTGAATCCTACAATGAGCAGTTCTTC
V gene: TRBV13
J gene: TRBJ2-1
D gene: -
clone size: once

CDR3 protein: CASSANPKGGTQYF
CDR3 DNA: TGTGCCAGCAGCGCCAACCCGAAGGGAGGTACGCAGTATTTT
V gene: TRBV9
J gene: TRBJ2-3
D gene: -
clone size: -

CDR3 protein: CATIVSQGNAFF
CDR3 DNA: TGTGCCACCATAGTATCCCAGGGAAATGCTTTCTTT
V gene: TRBV19
J gene: TRBJ1-1
D gene: -
clone size: -

CDR3 protein: CSVGRGSYEQYF
CDR3 DNA: TGCAGCGTGGGAAGGGGCTCCTACGAGCAGTACTTC
V gene: TRBV29-1
J gene: TRBJ2-7
D gene: -
clone size: -

CDR3 protein: CASSYPGTGSNEQFF
CDR3 DNA: TGTGCCAGCAGTTACCCCGGGACAGGGTCGAATGAGCAGTTCTTC
V gene: TRBV5-6
J gene: TRBJ2-1
D gene: TRBD1
clone size: -

CDR3 protein: CSALGAGEQYF
CDR3 DNA: TGCAGTGCTCTGGGGGCCGGAGAGCAGTACTTC
V gene: TRBV20-1
J gene: TRBJ2-7
D gene: -
clone size: -

CDR3 protein: CASSLTGKGRQPQHF
CDR3 DNA: TGTGCCAGCAGCTTAACGGGAAAGGGGAGGCAGCCCCAGCATTTT
V gene: TRBV7-3
J gene: TRBJ1-5
D gene: -
clone size: -

CDR3 protein: CASSLGGSYGYTF
CDR3 DNA: TGTGCCAGCAGCTTGGGCGGATCCTATGGCTACACCTTC
V gene: TRBV5-5
J gene: TRBJ1-2
D gene: -
clone size: -

CDR3 protein: CASSLGDRGGYTF
CDR3 DNA: TGTGCCAGCAGCTTGGGGGACAGGGGCGGCTACACCTTC
V gene: TRBV7-2
J gene: TRBJ1-2
D gene: TRBD1
clone size: -